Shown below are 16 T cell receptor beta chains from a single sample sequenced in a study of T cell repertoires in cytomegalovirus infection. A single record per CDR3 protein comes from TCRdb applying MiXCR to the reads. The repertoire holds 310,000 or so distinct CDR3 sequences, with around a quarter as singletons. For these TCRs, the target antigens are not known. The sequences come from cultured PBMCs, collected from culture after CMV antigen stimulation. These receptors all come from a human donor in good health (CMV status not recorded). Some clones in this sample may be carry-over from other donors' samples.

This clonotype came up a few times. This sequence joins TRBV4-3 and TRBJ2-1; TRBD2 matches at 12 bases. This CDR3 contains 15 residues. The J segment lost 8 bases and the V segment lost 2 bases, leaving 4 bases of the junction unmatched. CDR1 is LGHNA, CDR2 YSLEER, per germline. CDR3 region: CASSQLAGGLDEQFF. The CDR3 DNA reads TGCGCCAGCAGCCAACTAGCGGGAGGGCTCGATGAGCAGTTCTTC.

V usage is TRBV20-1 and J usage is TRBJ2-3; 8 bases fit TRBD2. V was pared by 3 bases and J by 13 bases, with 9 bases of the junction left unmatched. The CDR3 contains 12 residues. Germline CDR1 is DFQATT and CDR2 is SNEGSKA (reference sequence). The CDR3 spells CSARGGLASEYF. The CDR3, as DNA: TGCAGTGCTAGGGGAGGACTAGCTTCGGAGTATTTT.

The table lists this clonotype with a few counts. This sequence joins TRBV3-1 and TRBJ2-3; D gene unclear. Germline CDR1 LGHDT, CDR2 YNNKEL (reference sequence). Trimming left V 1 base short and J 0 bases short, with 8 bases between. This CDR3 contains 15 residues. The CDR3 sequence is CASSQASHSTDTQYF. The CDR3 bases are TGTGCCAGCAGCCAAGCGTCACACAGCACAGATACGCAGTATTTT.

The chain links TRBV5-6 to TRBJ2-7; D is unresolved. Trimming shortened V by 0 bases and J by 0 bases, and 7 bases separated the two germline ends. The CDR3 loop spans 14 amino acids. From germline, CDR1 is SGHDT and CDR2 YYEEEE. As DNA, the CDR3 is TGTGCCAGCAGCTTGGCAAGTAGCTCCTACGAGCAGTACGTC. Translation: CASSLASSSYEQYV.

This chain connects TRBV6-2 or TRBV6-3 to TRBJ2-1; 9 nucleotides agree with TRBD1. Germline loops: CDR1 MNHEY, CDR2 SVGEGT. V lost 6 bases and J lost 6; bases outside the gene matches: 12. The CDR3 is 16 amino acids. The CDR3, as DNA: TGTGCCAGCAGCCATAGACAGGGGGGATCGGGCAATGAGCAGTTCTTC. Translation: CASSHRQGGSGNEQFF.

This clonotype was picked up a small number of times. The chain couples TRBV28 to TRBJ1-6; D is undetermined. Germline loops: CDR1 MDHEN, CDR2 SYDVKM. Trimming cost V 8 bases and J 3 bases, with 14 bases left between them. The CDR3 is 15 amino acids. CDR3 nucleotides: TGTGCCAGCCTCCCCGGTGAACTCTATAATTCACCCCTCCACTTT. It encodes CASLPGELYNSPLHF.

Here the CDR3 DNA reads TGTGCCAGCAGCCCCACTGGGGCGGGAGGGCGGGAGACCCAGTACTTC. This gives the protein CASSPTGAGGRETQYF. The chain combines TRBV11-2 with TRBJ2-5, with 9 bases fitting TRBD2. The CDR3 is made up of 16 amino acids. The germline V gene encodes CDR1 SGHAT and CDR2 FQNNGV. J gave up 5 bases and V 5 bases, and 12 bases lay outside the gene matches.

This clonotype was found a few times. CDR3 in amino acids: CASSLDTSYNEQFF. The CDR3, as DNA: TGTGCCAGCAGCTTGGACACATCCTACAATGAGCAGTTCTTC. The genes are TRBV5-4 and TRBJ2-1; D gene ambiguous. V lost 0 bases and J 1 base, leaving 5 bases between the germline ends. Germline CDR1 and CDR2: SGHNT and YYREEE (reference sequence). The CDR3 is 14 residues long.

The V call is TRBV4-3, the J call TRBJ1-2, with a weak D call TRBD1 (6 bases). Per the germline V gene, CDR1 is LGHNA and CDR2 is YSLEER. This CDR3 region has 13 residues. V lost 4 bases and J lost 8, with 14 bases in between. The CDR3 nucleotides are TGCGCCAGCAGCCCATCGGGGGCGGTCGGCTACACCTTC. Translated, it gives CASSPSGAVGYTF.

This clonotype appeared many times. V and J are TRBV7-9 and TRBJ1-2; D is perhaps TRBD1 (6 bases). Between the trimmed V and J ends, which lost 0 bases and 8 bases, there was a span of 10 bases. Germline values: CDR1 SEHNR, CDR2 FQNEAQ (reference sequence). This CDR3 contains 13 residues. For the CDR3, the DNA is TGTGCCAGCAGCTTAGCAACCAGGGGCGGCTACACCTTC. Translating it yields CASSLATRGGYTF.

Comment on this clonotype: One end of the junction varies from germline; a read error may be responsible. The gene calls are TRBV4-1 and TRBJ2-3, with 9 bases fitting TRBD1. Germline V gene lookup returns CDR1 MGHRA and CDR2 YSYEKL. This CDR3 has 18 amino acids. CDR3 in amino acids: CASSQDSSGTGTTDTQYF. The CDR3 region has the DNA TGTGCCAGCAGCCAAGATAGCTCCGGGACAGGGACCACAGATACGCAGTATTTT.

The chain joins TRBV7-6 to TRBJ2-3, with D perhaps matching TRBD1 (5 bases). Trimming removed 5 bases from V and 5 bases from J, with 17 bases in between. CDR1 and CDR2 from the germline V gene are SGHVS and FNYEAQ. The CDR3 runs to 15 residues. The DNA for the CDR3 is TGTGCCAGCAGCCAGACAGTACTTAATCTAGATACGCAGTATTTT. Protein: CASSQTVLNLDTQYF.

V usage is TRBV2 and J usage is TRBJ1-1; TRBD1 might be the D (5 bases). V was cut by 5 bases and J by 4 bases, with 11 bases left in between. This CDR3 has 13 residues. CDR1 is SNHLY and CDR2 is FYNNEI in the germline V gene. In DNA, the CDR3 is TGTGCCAGCAGTCAAGGGGTGGGCACTGAAGCTTTCTTT. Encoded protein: CASSQGVGTEAFF.

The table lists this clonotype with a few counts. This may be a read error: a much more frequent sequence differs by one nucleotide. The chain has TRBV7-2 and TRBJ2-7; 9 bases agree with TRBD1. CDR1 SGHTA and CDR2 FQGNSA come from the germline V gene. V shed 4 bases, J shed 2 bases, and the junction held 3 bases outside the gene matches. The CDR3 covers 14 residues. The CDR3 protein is CASSSGTGTYEQYF. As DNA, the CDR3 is TGTGCCAGCAGCTCCGGGACAGGGACCTACGAGCAGTACTTC.

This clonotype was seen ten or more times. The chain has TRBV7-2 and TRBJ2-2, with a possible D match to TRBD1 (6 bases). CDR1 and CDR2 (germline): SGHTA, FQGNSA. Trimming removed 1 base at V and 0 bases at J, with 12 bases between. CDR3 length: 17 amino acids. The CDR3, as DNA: TGTGCCAGCAGCTTAGGTCCCAGGGGCGCGAACACCGGGGAGCTGTTTTTT. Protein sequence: CASSLGPRGANTGELFF.

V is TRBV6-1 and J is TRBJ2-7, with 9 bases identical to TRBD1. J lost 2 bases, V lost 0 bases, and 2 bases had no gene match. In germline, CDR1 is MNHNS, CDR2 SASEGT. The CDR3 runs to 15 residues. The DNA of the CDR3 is TGTGCCAGCAGTGAAGCCCGACAGGGGGCCTACGAGCAGTACTTC. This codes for CASSEARQGAYEQYF.